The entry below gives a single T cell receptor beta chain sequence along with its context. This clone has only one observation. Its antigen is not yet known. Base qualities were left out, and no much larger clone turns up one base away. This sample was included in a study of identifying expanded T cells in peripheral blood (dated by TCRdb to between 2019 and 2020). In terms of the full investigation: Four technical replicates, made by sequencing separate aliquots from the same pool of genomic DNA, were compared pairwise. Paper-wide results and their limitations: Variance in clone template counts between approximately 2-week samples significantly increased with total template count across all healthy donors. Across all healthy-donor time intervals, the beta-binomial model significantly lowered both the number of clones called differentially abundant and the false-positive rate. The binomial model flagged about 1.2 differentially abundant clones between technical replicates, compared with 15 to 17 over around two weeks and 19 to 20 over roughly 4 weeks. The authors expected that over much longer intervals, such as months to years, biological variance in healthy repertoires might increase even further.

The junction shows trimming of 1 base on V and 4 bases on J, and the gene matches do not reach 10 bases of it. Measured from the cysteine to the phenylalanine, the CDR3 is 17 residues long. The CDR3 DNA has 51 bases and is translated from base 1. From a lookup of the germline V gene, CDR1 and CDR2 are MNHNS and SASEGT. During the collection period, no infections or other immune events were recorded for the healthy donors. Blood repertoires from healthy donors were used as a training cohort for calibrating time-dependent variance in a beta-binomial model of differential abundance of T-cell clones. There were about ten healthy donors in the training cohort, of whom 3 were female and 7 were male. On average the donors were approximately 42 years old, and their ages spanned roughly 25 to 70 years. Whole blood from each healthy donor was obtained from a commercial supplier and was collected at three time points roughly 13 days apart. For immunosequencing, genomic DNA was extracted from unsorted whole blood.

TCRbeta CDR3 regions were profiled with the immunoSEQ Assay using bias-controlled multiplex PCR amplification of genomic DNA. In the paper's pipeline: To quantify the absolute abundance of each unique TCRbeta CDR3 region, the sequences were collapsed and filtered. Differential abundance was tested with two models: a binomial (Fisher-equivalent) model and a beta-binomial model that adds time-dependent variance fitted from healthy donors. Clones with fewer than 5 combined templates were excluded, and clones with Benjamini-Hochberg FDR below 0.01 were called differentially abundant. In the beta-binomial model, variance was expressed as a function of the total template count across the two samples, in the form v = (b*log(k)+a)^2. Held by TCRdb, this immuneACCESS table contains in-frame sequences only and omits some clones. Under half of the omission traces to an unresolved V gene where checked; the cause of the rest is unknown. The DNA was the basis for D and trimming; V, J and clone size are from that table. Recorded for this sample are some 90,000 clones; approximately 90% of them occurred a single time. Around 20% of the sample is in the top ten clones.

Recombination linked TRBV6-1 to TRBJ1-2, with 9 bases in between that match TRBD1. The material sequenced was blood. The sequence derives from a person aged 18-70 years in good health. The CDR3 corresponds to CASSEVRSGQGSYGYTF. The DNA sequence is TGTGCCAGCAGTGAAGTTCGTTCGGGACAGGGTAGCTATGGCTACACCTTC.